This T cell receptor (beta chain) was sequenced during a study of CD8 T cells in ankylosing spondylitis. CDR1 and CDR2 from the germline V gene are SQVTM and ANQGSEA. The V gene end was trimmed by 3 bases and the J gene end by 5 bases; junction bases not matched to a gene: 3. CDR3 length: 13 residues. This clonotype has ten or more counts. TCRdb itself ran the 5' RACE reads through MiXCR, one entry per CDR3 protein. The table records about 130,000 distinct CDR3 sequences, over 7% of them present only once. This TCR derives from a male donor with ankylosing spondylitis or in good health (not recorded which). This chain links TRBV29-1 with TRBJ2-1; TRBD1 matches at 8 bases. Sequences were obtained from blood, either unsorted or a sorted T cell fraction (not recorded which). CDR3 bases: TGCAGCGTTGACAGGACAGGGAACAATGAGCAGTTCTTC. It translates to CSVDRTGNNEQFF.